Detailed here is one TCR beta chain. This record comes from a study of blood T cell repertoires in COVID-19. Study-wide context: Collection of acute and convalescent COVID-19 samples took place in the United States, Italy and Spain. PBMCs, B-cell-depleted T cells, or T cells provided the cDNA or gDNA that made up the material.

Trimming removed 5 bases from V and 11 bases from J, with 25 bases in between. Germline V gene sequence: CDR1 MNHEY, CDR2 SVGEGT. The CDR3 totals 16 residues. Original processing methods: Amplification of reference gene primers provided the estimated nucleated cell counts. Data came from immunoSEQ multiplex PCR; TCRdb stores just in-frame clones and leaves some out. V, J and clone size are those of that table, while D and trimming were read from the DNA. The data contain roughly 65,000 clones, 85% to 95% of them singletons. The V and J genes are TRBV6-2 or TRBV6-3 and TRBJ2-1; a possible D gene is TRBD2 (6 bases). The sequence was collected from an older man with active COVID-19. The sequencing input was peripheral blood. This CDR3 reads CASSLSRDLLTVKQFF. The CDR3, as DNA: TGTGCCAGCAGTCTATCTCGGGACTTGCTAACTGTTAAGCAGTTCTTC.